These T cell receptor beta chains were read from a single sample in a study of control samples from healthy donors and cancer patients. Clones were sequenced by immunoSEQ multiplex PCR, and TCRdb holds only the in-frame ones, with some missing. Of 190,000 or so clones listed, around 93% were seen once; the top ten hold almost 1.5%. Sequencing was carried out using blood. All receptors derive from a man aged 18 to 29 in good health. Each CDR3 is given with its conserved first and last residue. D genes are given only for firm matches. The listing skips clone size in some rows; elsewhere it reads once, few, many or a size class.

v_call: TRBV7-3; j_call: TRBJ2-2; d_call: NA; clone_size: NA; cdr3_length: 15; cdr3_nt: TGTGCCAGCAGCCAGGGGACACCTAACACCGGGGAGCTGTTTTTT; cdr3_aa: CASSQGTPNTGELFF
v_call: TRBV7-9; j_call: TRBJ1-1; d_call: NA; clone_size: NA; cdr3_length: 13; cdr3_nt: TGTGCCGGCAGCTTAGTATCGGGCACTGAAGCTTTCTTT; cdr3_aa: CAGSLVSGTEAFF
v_call: TRBV5-1; j_call: TRBJ2-7; d_call: TRBD1; clone_size: once; cdr3_length: 14; cdr3_nt: TGCGCCAGCAGCTTGGGGGACAGGGAAACCGAGCAGTACTTC; cdr3_aa: CASSLGDRETEQYF
v_call: TRBV24-1; j_call: TRBJ2-7; d_call: NA; clone_size: once; cdr3_length: 14; cdr3_nt: TGTGCCACCAGCCGGGACACAAAGTGTTGCGAGCAGTACTTC; cdr3_aa: CATSRDTKCCEQYF
v_call: TRBV5-4; j_call: TRBJ1-5; d_call: NA; clone_size: NA; cdr3_length: 11; cdr3_nt: TGTGCCAGCAGCTTAACGGCGCCCCAGCATTTT; cdr3_aa: CASSLTAPQHF
v_call: TRBV6-5; j_call: TRBJ1-1; d_call: NA; clone_size: NA; cdr3_length: 12; cdr3_nt: TGTGCCAGCAAACTTCAGGTGACTGAAGCTTTCTTT; cdr3_aa: CASKLQVTEAFF
v_call: TRBV6-6; j_call: TRBJ2-1; d_call: NA; clone_size: NA; cdr3_length: 15; cdr3_nt: TGTGCCAGCAGTAGGACCCTTAGTGGGGAGAGTGAGCAGTTCTTC; cdr3_aa: CASSRTLSGESEQFF
v_call: TRBV3-1/TRBV3-2; j_call: TRBJ1-6; d_call: NA; clone_size: NA; cdr3_length: 15; cdr3_nt: TGTGCCAGCAGCCTGGCCGTGGAGGGGAATTCACCCCTCCACTTT; cdr3_aa: CASSLAVEGNSPLHF
v_call: TRBV9; j_call: TRBJ1-1; d_call: NA; clone_size: NA; cdr3_length: 14; cdr3_nt: TGTGCCAGCAGCGTAGAAGGAAAGAACACTGAAGCTTTCTTT; cdr3_aa: CASSVEGKNTEAFF
v_call: TRBV10-2; j_call: TRBJ1-1; d_call: NA; clone_size: NA; cdr3_length: 13; cdr3_nt: TGCGCCAGCAGTGAGGGGGGGCGTACTGAAGCTTTCTTT; cdr3_aa: CASSEGGRTEAFF